The rows below give T cell receptor beta chains drawn from one sample of a study of radiotherapy plus CTLA-4 blockade in lung cancer. Generated by immunoSEQ multiplex PCR, the TCRdb table keeps only in-frame clones and is missing some. The sample lists tens of thousands of clones; roughly 75% were seen once. The sample was peripheral blood, taken from a patient treated with radiotherapy plus ipilimumab. The source of these receptors is a human donor with non-small cell lung cancer who had a complete response to radiotherapy plus ipilimumab. Both conserved end residues are part of each CDR3. D genes are given only for firm matches. The size of a clone is reported for some rows only, either as once, few or many, or as a class for expanded clones.

TGTGCCAGCAGCCTCACAGGAAACACCATATATTTT CASSLTGNTIYF NA TRBJ1-3 12 NA TRBV2
TGTGCCAGCAGCGTAGCTACAGGGGGACAGGGAAACACCATATATTTT CASSVATGGQGNTIYF TRBD1 TRBJ1-3 16 NA TRBV9
TGTGCCAGCAGCGTAGAGCCTGGCAAGGCGCAGTATTTT CASSVEPGKAQYF NA TRBJ2-3 13 NA TRBV9
TGTGCCAGCAGTCCGGACGGCTATCAGCCCCAGCATTTT CASSPDGYQPQHF NA TRBJ1-5 13 NA TRBV6-5
TGTGCCAGCAGTGACCCATCCCCGGATACGCAGTATTTT CASSDPSPDTQYF NA TRBJ2-3 13 NA TRBV6-1
TGTGCCAGCAGCTTCCGACCCCCGGGAGCCAAAAACATTCAGTACTTC CASSFRPPGAKNIQYF NA TRBJ2-4 16 NA TRBV7-2
TGCGCCAGCAGTCCCCGGGATAACTATGGCTACACCTTC CASSPRDNYGYTF NA TRBJ1-2 13 NA TRBV5-1
TGCGCCAGCAGCCCGGAGGGGACCGGGGAGCTGTTTTTT CASSPEGTGELFF NA TRBJ2-2 13 NA TRBV5-1
TGTGCAAGTCGCTTAGGGGTATGCCTAAATGTGCTGAATCAGCCCCAGCATTTT CASRLGVCLNVLNQPQHF NA TRBJ1-5 18 NA TRBV12-2
TGTGCCAGCACCAAAGGACTAGCGGGAGTTGAGACCCAGTACTTC CASTKGLAGVETQYF TRBD2 TRBJ2-5 15 NA TRBV6-1
TGTGCCAGCCGCCCTGGGGGTGGCACAGATACGCAGTATTTT CASRPGGGTDTQYF NA TRBJ2-3 14 NA TRBV9
TGTGCCATCAATCGACAGGGGGGGGAGCTGTTTTTT CAINRQGGELFF TRBD1 TRBJ2-2 12 NA TRBV10-3
TGTGCCAGCAGCTCCCGCGGCGGAGGGTTAGGTAGTGACAATGAGCAGTTCTTC CASSSRGGGLGSDNEQFF NA TRBJ2-1 18 NA TRBV7-2
TGTGCCAGCAGCTTAGTTGCGGGGACTAGCGGTTACAATGAGCAGTTCTTC CASSLVAGTSGYNEQFF TRBD2 TRBJ2-1 17 NA TRBV7-8
TGTGCCGGAGGGACAGGGGACACCGGGGAGCTGTTTTTT CAGGTGDTGELFF TRBD1 TRBJ2-2 13 NA TRBV30
TGTGCCAGTAGTATAGGCAGTCTGAACACTGAAGCTTTCTTT CASSIGSLNTEAFF NA TRBJ1-1 14 NA TRBV19
TGTGCCAGCAGTGTACAGGGGAATAGCAATCAGCCCCAGCATTTT CASSVQGNSNQPQHF TRBD1 TRBJ1-5 15 NA TRBV11-2
TGTGCCAGCTCACAGACAGGCCCCACAGACTATGGCTACACCTTC CASSQTGPTDYGYTF NA TRBJ1-2 15 once TRBV18
TGTGCCAGCTCACCAACTTACGGGCTTTACAATGAGCAGTTCTTC CASSPTYGLYNEQFF NA TRBJ2-1 15 NA TRBV18
TGTGCCAGCACCAAGACAGGGGGGAAGACTGAAGCTTTCTTT CASTKTGGKTEAFF TRBD1 TRBJ1-1 14 NA TRBV5-4
TGTGCCAGCAGCCAAGATCCCTGGGGTACACCACATGGCTACACCTTC CASSQDPWGTPHGYTF NA TRBJ1-2 16 once TRBV14
TGTGCCAGCACCAAGAGGACAAGTGACACCGGGGAGCTGTTTTTT CASTKRTSDTGELFF NA TRBJ2-2 15 NA TRBV2
TGTGCCAGCAGCCCCCAGGGACCTGGGGCCAACGTCCTGACTTTC CASSPQGPGANVLTF NA TRBJ2-6 15 NA TRBV7-2
TGTGCTAGTGGAAGGGACTCCGGTACATTTGAGCAGTTCTTC CASGRDSGTFEQFF NA TRBJ2-1 14 NA TRBV12-5
TGTGCCAGCAGCGAGCCCTCCCTGACTAGGGAGACCCAGTACTTC CASSEPSLTRETQYF NA TRBJ2-5 15 once TRBV7-2
TGTGCCAGCAGCTCCCCAGGGTTGCGGCGCACAGATACGCAGTATTTT CASSSPGLRRTDTQYF NA TRBJ2-3 16 NA TRBV7-2
TGTGCCAGCAGCTTAGCGTTGGACCCCACCGGGGAGCTGTTTTTT CASSLALDPTGELFF NA TRBJ2-2 15 NA TRBV7-2
TGTGCCATCAGTACCGTTTTGGACAGGGGAGACGGCTACACCTTC CAISTVLDRGDGYTF TRBD1 TRBJ1-2 15 NA TRBV10-3
TGTGCCAGTAGGGGGGTGACTGGGAGCTACGAGCAGTACTTC CASRGVTGSYEQYF NA TRBJ2-7 14 NA TRBV19
TGTGCCAGCAGCTTATACGTGGACACTGAAGCTTTCTTT CASSLYVDTEAFF NA TRBJ1-1 13 few TRBV11-3
TGTGCCAGCAGCGTCGGACAGGAGACCCGTAGCGAGCAGTACTTC CASSVGQETRSEQYF TRBD1 TRBJ2-7 15 NA TRBV9